This TCR beta chain appears in the sequencing data of a study of cytomegalovirus exposure and HLA in healthy donors. Overall study findings and caveats: TCR beta chains numbering under 200 were designated cytomegalovirus-associated. Cytomegalovirus status was reportedly diagnosed by the classifier with high specificity and sensitivity.

Use of 60 Vbeta and 13 Jbeta primers characterized the PCR. The assay was immunoSEQ multiplex PCR, and TCRdb's table has in-frame clones only and misses some. The top ten clones hold over 8% of a sample with approximately 79,000 clones, roughly 72% of them seen once. Trimming cost V 5 bases and J 4 bases; bases outside gene matches: 6. This CDR3 is 15 amino acids long. Germline-derived CDR1 and CDR2 are SGHTA and FQGNSA. There are many counts of this clone. Its specificity is not known. The sequenced sample was PBMCs. The chain couples TRBV7-2 to TRBJ2-2, with TRBD1 identical over 8 bases. This TCR derives from a man aged 40-49 years in good health and CMV-seropositive. As DNA, the CDR3 is TGTGCCAGCAGCACGACAGGGGCAGGCACCGGGGAGCTGTTTTTT. It specifies CASSTTGAGTGELFF.